Below are 18 T cell receptor beta chains sequenced from a single sample in a study of blood T cell repertoires in COVID-19. The method was immunoSEQ multiplex PCR; TCRdb's version includes in-frame clones alone and lacks a portion of them. Counted here are over 200,000 clones, around nine tenths occurring once; the ten biggest clones make up around 2.8%. Sequencing was done on a sample of peripheral blood. These receptors came from an older woman with acute or convalescent COVID-19.

A few counts support this clone. The rearrangement joins TRBV2 to TRBJ2-1; possibly TRBD1 for D (6 bases). This CDR3 contains 15 residues. V was pared by 6 bases and J by 2 bases, with 14 bases between. Germline CDR1 reads SNHLY; CDR2 reads FYNNEI. Written as DNA, the CDR3 is TGTGCCAGCAGACAGGGAACTAACACCTACAATGAGCAGTTCTTC. This sequence encodes CASRQGTNTYNEQFF.

The rearrangement uses TRBV5-1 and TRBJ2-5, with D perhaps TRBD1 (5 bases). The ends were cut back, 4 bases at V and 2 bases at J, with 9 bases in the middle. The CDR3 extends over 13 amino acids. In germline, CDR1 is SGHRS, CDR2 YFSETQ. In DNA form, the CDR3 reads TGCGCCAGCAGCCCAGGGTGGCAAGAGACCCAGTACTTC. Translated: CASSPGWQETQYF. The full variable domain, its missing parts supplied by reference TRBV5-1 and TRBJ2-5, is KAGVTQTPRYLIKTRGQQVTLSCSPISGHRSVSWYQQTPGQGLQFLFEYFSETQRNKGNFPGRFSGRQFSNSRSEMNVSTLELGDSALYLCASSPGWQETQYFGPGTRLLVL.

This clone has a single count. DNA of the CDR3: TGTGCCAGTAGTATCAATGTGGGCAACACTGAAGCTTTCTTT. Its translation is CASSINVGNTEAFF. J is TRBJ1-1 and V is TRBV19; D gene unclear. Trimming left V 3 bases short and J 2 bases short, with 10 bases between. The CDR3 is 14 residues long. From germline, CDR1 is LNHDA and CDR2 SQIVND (reference sequence).

This chain uses TRBV3-1 (or the pseudogene TRBV3-2) with TRBJ2-7; possibly TRBD2 for D (7 bases). Trimming pared 0 bases from V and 4 bases from J, leaving 19 bases between. CDR1 LGHDT and CDR2 YNNKEL come from the germline V gene (reference sequence). The CDR3 length is 17 residues. In DNA, the CDR3 is TGTGCCAGCAGCCAAGACCCCCGGGGGGCAGCGACTTACGAGCAGTACTTC. The encoded protein is CASSQDPRGAATYEQYF.

Worth noting for this clone: Additional DNA sequences in this sample encode the identical CDR3. This chain connects TRBV7-3 to TRBJ1-2, with D maybe TRBD1 (5 bases). This CDR3 is 14 amino acids long. The germline V gene has CDR1 SGHTA and CDR2 FQGTGA. Trimming took off 3 bases at V and 2 bases at J, with 10 bases between the two ends. The CDR3 sequence is CASSLGQGNYGYTF. As DNA, the CDR3 is TGTGCCAGCAGCTTGGGGCAGGGAAACTATGGCTACACCTTC.

The rearrangement links TRBV5-1 to TRBJ2-2; TRBD1 is a possible D gene (5 bases). The V end was cut by 6 bases, the J end by 0 bases, with 9 bases between. Germline V lookup: CDR1 SGHRS, CDR2 YFSETQ. CDR3 size: 14 residues. The CDR3 protein is CASNPGTNTGELFF. The CDR3 region has the DNA TGCGCCAGCAACCCAGGGACGAACACCGGGGAGCTGTTTTTT.

This clone has just one count. This chain links TRBV30 with TRBJ1-1, with 11 bases aligning to TRBD1. CDR1 is GTSNPN and CDR2 is SVGIG in the germline V gene (reference sequence). This CDR3 has 15 amino acids. V shed 2 bases, J shed 4 bases, and the junction held 6 bases outside the gene matches. The CDR3 DNA reads TGTGCCTGGAGTTTCCTCGGGACAGGGGGCACTGAAGCTTTCTTT. Protein product: CAWSFLGTGGTEAFF. Supplemented by reference TRBV30 and TRBJ1-1, the full variable domain reads SQTIHQWPATLVQPVGSPLSLECTVEGTSNPNLYWYRQAAGRGLQLLFYSVGIGQISSEVPQNLSASRPQDRQFILSSKKLLLSDSGFYLCAWSFLGTGGTEAFFGQGTRLTVV.

This clone has just a few counts. One end of the junction is discordant with germline, which a read error may explain. The CDR3 protein is CASLDRAVLGGLFF. CDR3 nucleotide sequence: TGTGCCAGTCTCGACAGGGCCGTATTGGGGGGGCTGTTTTTT. This rearrangement joins TRBV2 to TRBJ2-2, with D possibly matching TRBD1 (7 bases). The CDR3 spans 14 residues. Germline CDR1 and CDR2: SNHLY and FYNNEI.

J is TRBJ1-1 and V is TRBV18, with D perhaps TRBD1 (6 bases). V was clipped by 4 bases and J by 6 bases, with 12 bases between them. The CDR3 spans 13 residues. CDR1 KGHSH and CDR2 LQKENI come from the germline V gene. The CDR3, as DNA: TGTGCCAGCTCACTCATCGAGGGGGCTGAAGCTTTCTTT. It is translated as CASSLIEGAEAFF.

This chain links TRBV19 with TRBJ2-2; D unresolved. The CDR3 extends over 13 amino acids. Trimming left V 4 bases short and J 4 bases short, with 7 bases between. Germline V gene lookup returns CDR1 LNHDA and CDR2 SQIVND (reference sequence). CDR3 coding DNA: TGTGCCAGTAGTACGGTCGGCACCGGGGAGCTGTTTTTT. It codes for CASSTVGTGELFF.

This chain links TRBV3-1 (or the pseudogene TRBV3-2) with TRBJ2-5; possibly TRBD2 for D (6 bases). The CDR3 has 16 amino acids. Germline CDR1 reads LGHDT; CDR2 reads YNNKEL (reference sequence). V lost 4 bases to trimming and J lost 0 bases, with 15 bases between them. CDR3 amino acids: CASSPLEGEDQETQYF. The CDR3 DNA follows: TGTGCCAGCAGCCCCTTGGAGGGAGAGGACCAAGAGACCCAGTACTTC.

The V call is TRBV7-9, the J call TRBJ2-2; tentatively, D is TRBD1 (5 bases). CDR3 length: 15 residues. In germline, CDR1 is SEHNR, CDR2 FQNEAQ (reference sequence). Trimming left V 1 base short and J 3 bases short, with 9 bases between. CDR3: CASSLELGDTGELFF. CDR3 in DNA: TGTGCCAGCAGCTTAGAGCTAGGGGACACCGGGGAGCTGTTTTTT.

The chain recombines TRBV5-5 with TRBJ2-2; D may be TRBD2 (5 bases). The CDR3 consists of 14 residues. Germline V gives CDR1 SGHKS, CDR2 YYEKEE (reference sequence). The V end lost 4 bases, the J end lost 4 bases, and 11 bases lay between the germline ends. The CDR3 reads CASSQGLTTGELFF. The DNA of the CDR3 is TGTGCCAGCAGCCAAGGACTGACCACCGGGGAGCTGTTTTTT.

This chain links TRBV4-2 with TRBJ2-3; 10 positions match TRBD2. V was clipped by 2 bases and J by 5 bases; unmatched bases: 4. The germline V gene encodes CDR1 LGHNA and CDR2 YNFKEQ. This CDR3 comprises 15 residues. This chain's CDR3 is CASSQQRGGGDTQYF. CDR3 DNA: TGTGCCAGCAGCCAACAGCGGGGGGGCGGAGATACGCAGTATTTT.

The V call is TRBV7-9, the J call TRBJ2-3; perhaps TRBD1 as D (5 bases). The CDR3 spans 14 residues. V dropped 4 bases and J dropped 9 bases, with 17 bases sitting between them. Germline CDR1 SEHNR, CDR2 FQNEAQ (reference sequence). The CDR3 coding sequence is TGTGCCAGCAGCTCCAGCGATAGAAGGGGCACGCAGTATTTT. This translates into CASSSSDRRGTQYF.

This clone was seen just once. This chain links TRBV4-1 with TRBJ1-5; 7 nucleotides align to TRBD1. CDR1 and CDR2 from the germline V gene are MGHRA and YSYEKL. V shed 6 bases and J 3 bases; nucleotides not matched to a gene: 8. The CDR3 is 15 amino acids. The CDR3 spells CASSRNRGDNQPQHF. The CDR3 coding sequence is TGCGCCAGCAGTCGAAACAGGGGAGACAATCAGCCCCAGCATTTT.

The CDR3 here is CASSTLGQGFLYTF. The CDR3 bases are TGTGCCAGTAGTACCCTGGGACAGGGGTTCCTTTACACCTTC. The gene calls are TRBV19 and TRBJ1-2; 10 positions agree with TRBD1. The length of the CDR3 is 14 residues. Germline V gene data show CDR1 as LNHDA and CDR2 as SQIVND (reference sequence). V lost 4 bases, J lost 11 bases, and 10 bases stayed unmatched.

The chain employs TRBV10-2 and TRBJ2-2; D unclear. This CDR3 is 14 amino acids long. Germline V gene sequence: CDR1 WSHSY, CDR2 SAAADI. V was trimmed by 6 bases and J by 5 bases, leaving 13 bases between them. DNA of the CDR3: TGCGCCAGCAGCGCTACACGGCGGACCGGGGAGCTGTTTTTT. Translated: CASSATRRTGELFF.